This T cell receptor beta chain came from a study of T cells after yellow fever vaccination. Overall study results and limits: Repertoires sorted by FACS could include abundant clonotypes that are contaminants from the bulk population.

V was shortened by 3 bases and J by 6 bases, with 8 bases between the two germline ends. CDR3 length: 11 amino acids. Germline V gene data show CDR1 as DFQATT and CDR2 as SNEGSKA (reference sequence). This clonotype has just a few counts. Antigen unknown. MiXCR, applied by TCRdb to the 5' RACE reads, yields one record per CDR3 protein. The data show around 550,000 distinct CDR3 sequences, 15% to 20% seen once. Specimen: PBMCs, collected 15 days after the yellow fever booster vaccination. This TCR was recovered from a man under 40 who received the YFV17D yellow fever vaccine. The chain employs TRBV20-1 and TRBJ1-2; unclear D gene. The CDR3 DNA sequence: TGCAGTGCTAGCCCGGGCGATGGCTACACCTTC. Translation gives CSASPGDGYTF.